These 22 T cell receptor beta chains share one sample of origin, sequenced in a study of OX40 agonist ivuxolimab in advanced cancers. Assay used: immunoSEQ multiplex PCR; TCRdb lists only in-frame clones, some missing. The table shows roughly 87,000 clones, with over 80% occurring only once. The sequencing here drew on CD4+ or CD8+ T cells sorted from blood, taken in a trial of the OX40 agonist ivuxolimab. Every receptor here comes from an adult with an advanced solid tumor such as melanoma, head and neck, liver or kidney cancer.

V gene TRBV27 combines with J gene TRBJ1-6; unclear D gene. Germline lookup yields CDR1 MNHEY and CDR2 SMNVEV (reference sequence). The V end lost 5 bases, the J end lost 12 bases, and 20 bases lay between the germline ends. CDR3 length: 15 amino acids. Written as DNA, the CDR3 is TGTGCCAGCAGTCCCACCCGAACCCTAAACCGACCCCTCCACTTT. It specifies CASSPTRTLNRPLHF.

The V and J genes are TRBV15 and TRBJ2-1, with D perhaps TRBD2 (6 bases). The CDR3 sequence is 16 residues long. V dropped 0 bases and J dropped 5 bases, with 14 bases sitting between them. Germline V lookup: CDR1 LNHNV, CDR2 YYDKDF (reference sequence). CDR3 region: CATSRDYGGYDNEQFF. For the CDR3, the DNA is TGTGCCACCAGCAGAGATTACGGGGGATACGACAATGAGCAGTTCTTC.

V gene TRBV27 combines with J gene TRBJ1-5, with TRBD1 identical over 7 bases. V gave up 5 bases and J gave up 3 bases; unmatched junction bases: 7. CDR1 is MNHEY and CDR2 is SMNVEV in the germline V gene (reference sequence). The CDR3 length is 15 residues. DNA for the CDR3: TGTGCCAGCAGTCACAGGGGACAGTTCAATCAGCCCCAGCATTTT. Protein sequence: CASSHRGQFNQPQHF.

CDR3 protein: CASSRTGVTDTQYF. The CDR3 nucleotides are TGCGCCAGCAGCCGTACAGGGGTCACAGATACGCAGTATTTT. The V call is TRBV10-1, the J call TRBJ2-3; TRBD1 agrees at 7 bases. Per the germline V gene, CDR1 is WNHNN and CDR2 is SYGVQD (reference sequence). V was clipped by 6 bases and J by 2 bases; unmatched bases: 5. CDR3 length: 14 amino acids.

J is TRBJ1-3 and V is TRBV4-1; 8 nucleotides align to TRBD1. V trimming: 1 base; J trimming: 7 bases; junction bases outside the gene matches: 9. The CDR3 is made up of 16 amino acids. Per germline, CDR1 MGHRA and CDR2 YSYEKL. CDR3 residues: CASSQVSDRVGNTIYF. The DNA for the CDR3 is TGCGCCAGCAGCCAAGTCTCGGACAGGGTCGGGAACACCATATATTTT.

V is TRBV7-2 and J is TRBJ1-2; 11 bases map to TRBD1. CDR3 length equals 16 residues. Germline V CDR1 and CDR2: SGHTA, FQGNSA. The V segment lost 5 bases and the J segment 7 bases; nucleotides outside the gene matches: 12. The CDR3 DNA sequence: TGTGCCAGCAGCCCCGGTCGGGGACAGGGGGGTGTTGGCTACACCTTC. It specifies CASSPGRGQGGVGYTF.

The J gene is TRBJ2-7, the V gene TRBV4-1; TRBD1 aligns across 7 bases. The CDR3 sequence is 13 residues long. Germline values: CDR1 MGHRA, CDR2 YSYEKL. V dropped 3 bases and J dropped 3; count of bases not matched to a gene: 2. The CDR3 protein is CASSQGDSYEQYF. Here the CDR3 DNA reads TGCGCCAGCAGCCAGGGGGACAGCTACGAGCAGTACTTC.

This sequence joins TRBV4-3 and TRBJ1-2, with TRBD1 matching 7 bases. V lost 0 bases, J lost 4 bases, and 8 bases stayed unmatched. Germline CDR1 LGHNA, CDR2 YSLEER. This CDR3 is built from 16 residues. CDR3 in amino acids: CASSQDLTGDPYGYTF. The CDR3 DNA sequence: TGCGCCAGCAGCCAAGATCTAACAGGGGATCCCTATGGCTACACCTTC.

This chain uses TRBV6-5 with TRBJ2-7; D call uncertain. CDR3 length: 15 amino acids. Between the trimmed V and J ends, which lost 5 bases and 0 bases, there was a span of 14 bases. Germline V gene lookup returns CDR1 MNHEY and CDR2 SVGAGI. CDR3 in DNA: TGTGCCAGCAGTCCCTGGCTGACCGACTCCTACGAGCAGTACTTC. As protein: CASSPWLTDSYEQYF.

CDR3 nucleotides: TGTGCCAGCAGTGAATCGGCAGGGCCCTACGAGCAGTACTTC. Protein: CASSESAGPYEQYF. The V call is TRBV25-1, the J call TRBJ2-7; D is possibly TRBD1 (5 bases). Trimming pared 1 base from V and 2 bases from J, leaving 9 bases between. CDR1 and CDR2 from the germline V gene are MGHDK and SYGVNS. The CDR3 has 14 amino acids.

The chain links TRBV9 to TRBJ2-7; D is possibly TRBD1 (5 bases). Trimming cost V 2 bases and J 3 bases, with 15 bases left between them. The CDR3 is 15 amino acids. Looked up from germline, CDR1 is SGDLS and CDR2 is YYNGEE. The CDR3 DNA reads TGTGCCAGCAGCGTCGGAGACAGTGAAATCTACGAGCAGTACTTC. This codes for CASSVGDSEIYEQYF.

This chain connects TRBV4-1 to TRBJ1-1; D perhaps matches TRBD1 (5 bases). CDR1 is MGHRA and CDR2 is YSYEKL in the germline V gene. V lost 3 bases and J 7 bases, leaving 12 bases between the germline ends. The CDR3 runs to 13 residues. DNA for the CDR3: TGCGCCAGCAGCCACCCTGGGGGGGATGAAGCTTTCTTT. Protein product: CASSHPGGDEAFF.

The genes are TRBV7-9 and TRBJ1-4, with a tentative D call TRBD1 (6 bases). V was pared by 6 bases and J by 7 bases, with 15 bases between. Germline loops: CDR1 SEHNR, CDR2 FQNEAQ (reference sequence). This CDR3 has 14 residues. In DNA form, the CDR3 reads TGTGCCAGCAGTAAGGCACAGGGAAGTGAAAAACTGTTTTTT. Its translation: CASSKAQGSEKLFF. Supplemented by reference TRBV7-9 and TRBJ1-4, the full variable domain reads DTGVSQNPRHKITKRGQNVTFRCDPISEHNRLYWYRQTLGQGPEFLTYFQNEAQLEKSRLLSDRFSAERPKGSFSTLEIQRTEQGDSAMYLCASSKAQGSEKLFFGSGTQLSVL.

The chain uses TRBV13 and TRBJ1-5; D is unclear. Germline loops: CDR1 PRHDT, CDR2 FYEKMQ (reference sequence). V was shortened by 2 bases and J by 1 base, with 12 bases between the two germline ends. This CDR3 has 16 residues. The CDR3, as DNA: TGTGCCAGCAGCTTATATAAAGCGGGAAGCAATCAGCCCCAGCATTTT. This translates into CASSLYKAGSNQPQHF.

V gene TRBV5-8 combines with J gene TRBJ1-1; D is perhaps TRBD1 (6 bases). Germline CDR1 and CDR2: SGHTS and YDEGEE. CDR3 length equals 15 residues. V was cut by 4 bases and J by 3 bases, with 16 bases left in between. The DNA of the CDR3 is TGTGCCAGCAGCGGATACAGGGAATCGGACACTGAAGCTTTCTTT. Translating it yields CASSGYRESDTEAFF.

The CDR3 region is CASSWGQGPYEQYF. The CDR3 DNA reads TGCGCCAGCAGCTGGGGACAGGGACCCTACGAGCAGTACTTC. V gene TRBV5-1 combines with J gene TRBJ2-7; 9 bases align to TRBD1. V lost 3 bases to trimming and J lost 2 bases; unmatched junction nucleotides: 3. The CDR3 is 14 residues long. The germline CDR1 and CDR2 sequences are SGHRS and YFSETQ.

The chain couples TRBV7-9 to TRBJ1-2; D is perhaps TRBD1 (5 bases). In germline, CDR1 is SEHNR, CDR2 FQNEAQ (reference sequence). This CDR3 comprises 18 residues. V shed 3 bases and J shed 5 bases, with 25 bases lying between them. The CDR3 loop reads CASSFTAGRSTGEYGYTF. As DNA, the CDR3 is TGTGCCAGCAGCTTCACGGCAGGGAGGAGTACGGGAGAATATGGCTACACCTTC.

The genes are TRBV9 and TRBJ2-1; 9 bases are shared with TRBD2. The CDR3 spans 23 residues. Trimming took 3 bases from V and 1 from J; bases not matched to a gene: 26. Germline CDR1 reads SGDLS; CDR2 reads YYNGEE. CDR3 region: CASSGDSQKGLASRKSSYNEQFF. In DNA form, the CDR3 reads TGTGCCAGCAGCGGGGACAGCCAGAAAGGACTAGCGTCGAGGAAAAGTTCCTACAATGAGCAGTTCTTC. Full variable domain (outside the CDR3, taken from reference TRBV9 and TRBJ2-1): DSGVTQTPKHLITATGQRVTLRCSPRSGDLSVYWYQQSLDQGLQFLIQYYNGEERAKGNILERFSAQQFPDLHSELNLSSLELGDSALYFCASSGDSQKGLASRKSSYNEQFFGPGTRLTVL.

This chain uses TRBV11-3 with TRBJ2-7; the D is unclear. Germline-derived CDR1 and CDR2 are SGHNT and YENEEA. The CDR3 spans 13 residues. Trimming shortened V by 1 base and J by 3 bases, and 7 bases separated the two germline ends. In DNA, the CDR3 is TGTGCCAGCAGCTTAGGAGGAGTCTACGAGCAGTACTTC. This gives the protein CASSLGGVYEQYF. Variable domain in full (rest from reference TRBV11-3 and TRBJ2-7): EAGVVQSPRYKIIEKKQPVAFWCNPISGHNTLYWYLQNLGQGPELLIRYENEEAVDDSQLPKDRFSAERLKGVDSTLKIQPAELGDSAVYLCASSLGGVYEQYFGPGTRLTVT.

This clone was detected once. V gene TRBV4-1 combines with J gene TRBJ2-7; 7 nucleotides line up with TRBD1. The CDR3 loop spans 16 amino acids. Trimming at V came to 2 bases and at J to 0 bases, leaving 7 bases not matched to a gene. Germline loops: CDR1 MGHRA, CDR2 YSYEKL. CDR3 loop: CASSQKGQPTSYEQYF. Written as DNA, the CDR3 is TGCGCCAGCAGCCAAAAGGGACAGCCTACCTCCTACGAGCAGTACTTC.

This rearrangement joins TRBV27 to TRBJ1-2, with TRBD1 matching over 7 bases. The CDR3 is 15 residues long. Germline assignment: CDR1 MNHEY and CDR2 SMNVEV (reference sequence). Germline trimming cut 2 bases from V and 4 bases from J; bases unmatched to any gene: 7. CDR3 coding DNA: TGTGCCAGCAGTTTAGGGACGACAGGGACCTATGGCTACACCTTC. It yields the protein CASSLGTTGTYGYTF.

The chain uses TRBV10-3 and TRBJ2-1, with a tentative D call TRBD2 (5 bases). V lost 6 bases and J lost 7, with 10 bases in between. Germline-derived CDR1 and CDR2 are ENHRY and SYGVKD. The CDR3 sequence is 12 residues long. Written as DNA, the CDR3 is TGTGCCATCAGATCCCGGGGTAATGAGCAGTTCTTC. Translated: CAIRSRGNEQFF.